This T cell receptor (beta chain) originates from a study of CD8 T cells in ankylosing spondylitis. Points from the study as a whole: Disease-associated clones were CD8+ and fairly uncommon in peripheral blood. Seemingly distinctive of ankylosing spondylitis blood was a TCR beta motif formed by eight highly homologous variants.

Via MiXCR, TCRdb re-called the 5' RACE reads, giving one row per CDR3 protein. Found here are 220,000 or so distinct CDR3 sequences, approximately 20% of them singletons; the top ten hold 42%. This CDR3 contains 14 residues. Germline V gene data show CDR1 as LGHDT and CDR2 as YNNKEL (reference sequence). V shed 4 bases, J shed 5 bases, and the junction held 4 bases outside the gene matches. This clonotype was counted only a few times. Its cognate antigen is unknown. This TCR was recovered from a male donor with ankylosing spondylitis. The chain combines TRBV3-1 with TRBJ2-7; 11 positions agree with TRBD1. Sequenced sample: blood, either unsorted or a sorted T cell fraction (not recorded which). The CDR3 sequence: CASSPGQGAHEQYF. CDR3 nucleotides: TGTGCCAGCAGCCCTGGACAGGGGGCCCACGAGCAGTACTTC.